A selection of T cell receptor beta chains follows, all from one sample in a study of blood T cells in healthy people across ages. TCRdb used MiXCR to reprocess the 5' RACE reads, holding one entry per CDR3 protein. The data show some 930,000 distinct CDR3 sequences, 29% seen once. The data were also submitted as part of a second study, on T cells of mothers and their children.

The specimen was blood. These receptors came from a middle-aged woman in good health. Each CDR3 is given with its conserved first and last residue. Each record gives: CDR3 protein, CDR3 DNA, V gene, D gene, J gene, clone size. D genes are given only for firm matches. The size of a clone is reported for some rows only, either as once, few or many, or as a class for expanded clones.

CDR3 protein: CASSQGLAGGEQFF
CDR3 DNA: TGTGCCAGCAGCCAAGGTCTAGCGGGGGGGGAGCAGTTCTTC
V gene: TRBV3-1
D gene: TRBD2
J gene: TRBJ2-1
clone size: NA

CDR3 protein: CAWSATVSRQYF
CDR3 DNA: TGTGCCTGGAGCGCGACAGTCAGCAGGCAGTACTTC
V gene: TRBV30
D gene: NA
J gene: TRBJ2-7
clone size: few

CDR3 protein: CASSYVGGGTGELFF
CDR3 DNA: TGTGCCAGCAGTTACGTGGGGGGGGGCACCGGGGAGCTGTTTTTT
V gene: TRBV6-5
D gene: TRBD2
J gene: TRBJ2-2
clone size: NA

CDR3 protein: CASSLDRAYGYTF
CDR3 DNA: TGTGCCAGCAGCTTAGACAGGGCTTATGGCTACACCTTC
V gene: TRBV7-9
D gene: NA
J gene: TRBJ1-2
clone size: many

CDR3 protein: CASSPTPGGKNTEAFF
CDR3 DNA: TGCGCCAGCAGTCCTACCCCTGGGGGGAAGAACACTGAAGCTTTCTTT
V gene: TRBV5-1
D gene: NA
J gene: TRBJ1-1
clone size: NA

CDR3 protein: CASSLVTGGNEKLFF
CDR3 DNA: TGTGCCAGCAGCTTAGTTACAGGGGGGAATGAAAAACTGTTTTTT
V gene: TRBV7-2
D gene: TRBD1
J gene: TRBJ1-4
clone size: few

CDR3 protein: CSVVTETEAFF
CDR3 DNA: TGCAGCGTCGTTACCGAGACTGAAGCTTTCTTT
V gene: TRBV29-1
D gene: NA
J gene: TRBJ1-1
clone size: NA

CDR3 protein: CASSLKNTEAFF
CDR3 DNA: TGTGCCAGCAGTTTAAAGAACACTGAAGCTTTCTTT
V gene: TRBV28
D gene: NA
J gene: TRBJ1-1
clone size: many

CDR3 protein: CSAPGQGGSPLHF
CDR3 DNA: TGCAGTGCGCCGGGACAGGGAGGTTCACCCCTCCACTTT
V gene: TRBV20-1
D gene: TRBD1
J gene: TRBJ1-6
clone size: NA

CDR3 protein: CASSLGQAADTQYF
CDR3 DNA: TGTGCCAGCAGCTTAGGTCAGGCGGCAGATACGCAGTATTTT
V gene: TRBV7-2
D gene: NA
J gene: TRBJ2-3
clone size: once

CDR3 protein: CAWSFTDYEQYF
CDR3 DNA: TGTGCCTGGAGTTTCACAGATTACGAGCAGTACTTC
V gene: TRBV30
D gene: NA
J gene: TRBJ2-7
clone size: NA

CDR3 protein: CASTEPTEGSYNEQFF
CDR3 DNA: TGTGCCAGCACCGAACCAACGGAGGGGTCCTACAATGAGCAGTTCTTC
V gene: TRBV13
D gene: NA
J gene: TRBJ2-1
clone size: NA

CDR3 protein: CASSLVGTGQGNTIYF
CDR3 DNA: TGCGCCAGCAGCTTGGTAGGGACAGGGCAAGGAAACACCATATATTTT
V gene: TRBV5-1
D gene: TRBD1
J gene: TRBJ1-3
clone size: few

CDR3 protein: CATSRDRGQGATGELFF
CDR3 DNA: TGTGCCACCAGCAGAGATCGGGGACAGGGGGCCACCGGGGAGCTGTTTTTT
V gene: TRBV15
D gene: TRBD1
J gene: TRBJ2-2
clone size: NA

CDR3 protein: CASSREPETDTQYF
CDR3 DNA: TGTGCCAGCTCACGGGAGCCTGAAACCGATACGCAGTATTTT
V gene: TRBV18
D gene: NA
J gene: TRBJ2-3
clone size: NA

CDR3 protein: CSVARTSTYEQVF
CDR3 DNA: TGCAGCGTTGCCAGAACTTCCACCTATGAGCAGGTCTTC
V gene: TRBV29-1
D gene: NA
J gene: TRBJ2-1
clone size: NA

CDR3 protein: CASSSSSGLKNTEAFF
CDR3 DNA: TGTGCCAGCAGCTCGTCCTCCGGCTTGAAGAACACTGAAGCTTTCTTT
V gene: TRBV4-2
D gene: NA
J gene: TRBJ1-1
clone size: few

CDR3 protein: CSARGNRPDRGNYEQYF
CDR3 DNA: TGCAGTGCTAGAGGAAACCGACCGGACAGGGGGAACTACGAGCAGTACTTC
V gene: TRBV20-1
D gene: TRBD1
J gene: TRBJ2-7
clone size: once

CDR3 protein: CASSPGDRGWDEQYF
CDR3 DNA: TGCGCCAGCAGCCCGGGGGACAGGGGTTGGGACGAGCAGTACTTC
V gene: TRBV5-1
D gene: TRBD1
J gene: TRBJ2-7
clone size: NA

CDR3 protein: CSVQTGGTEAFF
CDR3 DNA: TGCAGCGTTCAGACAGGGGGCACTGAAGCTTTCTTT
V gene: TRBV29-1
D gene: TRBD1
J gene: TRBJ1-1
clone size: NA

CDR3 protein: CASSRVVSRETQYF
CDR3 DNA: TGTGCCAGCAGCAGGGTTGTGTCTCGGGAGACCCAGTACTTC
V gene: TRBV2
D gene: NA
J gene: TRBJ2-5
clone size: NA

CDR3 protein: CASSQGPTGEKLFF
CDR3 DNA: TGTGCCAGCAGCCAAGGTCCGACGGGCGAAAAACTGTTTTTT
V gene: TRBV5-5
D gene: NA
J gene: TRBJ1-4
clone size: NA

CDR3 protein: CASTPGRTPPLHF
CDR3 DNA: TGTGCCAGCACCCCGGGGAGGACACCTCCCCTCCACTTT
V gene: TRBV28
D gene: NA
J gene: TRBJ1-6
clone size: many

CDR3 protein: CASSPRVTETQYF
CDR3 DNA: TGTGCCAGCAGCCCCCGGGTTACAGAGACCCAGTACTTC
V gene: TRBV7-9
D gene: NA
J gene: TRBJ2-5
clone size: many

CDR3 protein: CASRNDRRYGYTF
CDR3 DNA: TGTGCCAGCAGAAACGACAGGCGCTATGGCTACACCTTC
V gene: TRBV6-5
D gene: NA
J gene: TRBJ1-2
clone size: many

CDR3 protein: CAISVGFLSSGEQYF
CDR3 DNA: TGTGCCATCAGTGTGGGCTTTCTGAGCAGCGGTGAGCAGTACTTC
V gene: TRBV10-3
D gene: NA
J gene: TRBJ2-7
clone size: NA

CDR3 protein: CASSFGTGEIGEQFF
CDR3 DNA: TGTGCCAGCAGCTTCGGGACAGGGGAGATAGGGGAGCAGTTCTTC
V gene: TRBV7-8
D gene: TRBD1
J gene: TRBJ2-1
clone size: few

CDR3 protein: CASRRASGGLLAGTQYF
CDR3 DNA: TGTGCCAGTCGACGGGCTAGCGGGGGCCTGTTGGCGGGGACCCAGTACTTC
V gene: TRBV6-2/TRBV6-3
D gene: TRBD2
J gene: TRBJ2-5
clone size: many

CDR3 protein: CASSPTANTEAFF
CDR3 DNA: TGTGCCAGCAGTCCGACAGCGAACACTGAAGCTTTCTTT
V gene: TRBV18
D gene: NA
J gene: TRBJ1-1
clone size: many

CDR3 protein: CSGRGVNNQPQHF
CDR3 DNA: TGCAGTGGGAGGGGTGTAAACAATCAGCCCCAGCATTTT
V gene: TRBV20-1
D gene: NA
J gene: TRBJ1-5
clone size: NA

CDR3 protein: CASRARPVEQFF
CDR3 DNA: TGTGCCAGCCGAGCCCGGCCGGTGGAGCAGTTCTTC
V gene: TRBV12-3/TRBV12-4
D gene: NA
J gene: TRBJ2-1
clone size: many

CDR3 protein: CASSAPGLAPYEQYF
CDR3 DNA: TGTGCCAGCAGTGCCCCGGGACTAGCTCCTTACGAGCAGTACTTC
V gene: TRBV27
D gene: TRBD2
J gene: TRBJ2-7
clone size: many

CDR3 protein: CAISEGGMRQETQYF
CDR3 DNA: TGTGCCATCAGTGAGGGCGGGATGAGGCAAGAGACCCAGTACTTC
V gene: TRBV10-3
D gene: NA
J gene: TRBJ2-5
clone size: many

CDR3 protein: CASTFGQGPYEQYF
CDR3 DNA: TGTGCCAGCACCTTCGGACAGGGGCCCTACGAGCAGTACTTC
V gene: TRBV2
D gene: TRBD1
J gene: TRBJ2-7
clone size: few

CDR3 protein: CASMRASLAGVGNEQFF
CDR3 DNA: TGTGCCAGCATGAGGGCTTCACTAGCGGGGGTGGGTAATGAGCAGTTCTTC
V gene: TRBV28
D gene: TRBD2
J gene: TRBJ2-1
clone size: NA

CDR3 protein: CSVGVGAQETQYF
CDR3 DNA: TGCAGCGTTGGAGTAGGGGCACAAGAGACCCAGTACTTC
V gene: TRBV29-1
D gene: NA
J gene: TRBJ2-5
clone size: many

CDR3 protein: CASSPPRGLAGGYEQYF
CDR3 DNA: TGTGCCAGCAGCCCACCCCGTGGACTAGCGGGGGGTTACGAGCAGTACTTC
V gene: TRBV7-2
D gene: TRBD2
J gene: TRBJ2-7
clone size: NA

CDR3 protein: CASSQVRRGGGNTYNEQFF
CDR3 DNA: TGCGCCAGCAGCCAAGTCAGGCGGGGGGGAGGCAATACCTACAATGAGCAGTTCTTC
V gene: TRBV4-3
D gene: TRBD2
J gene: TRBJ2-1
clone size: many

CDR3 protein: CASSSRLAGGNAYNEQFF
CDR3 DNA: TGTGCCAGCAGCTCAAGACTAGCGGGGGGCAACGCCTACAATGAGCAGTTCTTC
V gene: TRBV11-2
D gene: TRBD2
J gene: TRBJ2-1
clone size: many

CDR3 protein: CASSRSPEYGYTF
CDR3 DNA: TGTGCCAGCAGTCGAAGCCCCGAGTATGGCTACACCTTC
V gene: TRBV2
D gene: NA
J gene: TRBJ1-2
clone size: few

CDR3 protein: CATSDPREGLSNQPQHF
CDR3 DNA: TGTGCCACCAGTGATCCACGCGAGGGACTGAGCAATCAGCCCCAGCATTTT
V gene: TRBV24-1
D gene: NA
J gene: TRBJ1-5
clone size: many

CDR3 protein: CSATGTASYEQYF
CDR3 DNA: TGCAGTGCAACCGGGACTGCCTCCTACGAGCAGTACTTC
V gene: TRBV20-1
D gene: NA
J gene: TRBJ2-7
clone size: many

CDR3 protein: CAISEGHNQPQHF
CDR3 DNA: TGTGCCATCAGTGAAGGTCACAATCAGCCCCAGCATTTT
V gene: TRBV10-3
D gene: NA
J gene: TRBJ1-5
clone size: NA

CDR3 protein: CASSLPAETQYF
CDR3 DNA: TGTGCCAGCAGCTTACCGGCAGAGACCCAGTACTTC
V gene: TRBV7-2
D gene: NA
J gene: TRBJ2-5
clone size: many

CDR3 protein: CASILKQGSYEQYF
CDR3 DNA: TGTGCCAGCATTCTAAAACAGGGATCGTACGAGCAGTACTTC
V gene: TRBV2
D gene: NA
J gene: TRBJ2-7
clone size: many

CDR3 protein: CASSSLLAGERETQYF
CDR3 DNA: TGTGCCAGCAGTTCTTTACTAGCTGGGGAGAGGGAGACCCAGTACTTC
V gene: TRBV12-3/TRBV12-4
D gene: NA
J gene: TRBJ2-5
clone size: NA

CDR3 protein: CSARSGTGTQTNEKLFF
CDR3 DNA: TGCAGTGCTAGATCCGGGACAGGGACGCAGACTAATGAAAAACTGTTTTTT
V gene: TRBV20-1
D gene: TRBD1
J gene: TRBJ1-4
clone size: many

CDR3 protein: CATSDGGQGQNEQFF
CDR3 DNA: TGTGCCACCAGTGATGGGGGACAGGGCCAAAATGAGCAGTTCTTC
V gene: TRBV24-1
D gene: TRBD1
J gene: TRBJ2-1
clone size: NA

CDR3 protein: CASSLTVSNGYTF
CDR3 DNA: TGTGCCAGCAGTTTGACAGTTAGCAATGGCTACACCTTC
V gene: TRBV28
D gene: NA
J gene: TRBJ1-2
clone size: few

CDR3 protein: CASSVTGRDTQYF
CDR3 DNA: TGTGCCAGCAGCGTAACGGGACGAGATACGCAGTATTTT
V gene: TRBV9
D gene: NA
J gene: TRBJ2-3
clone size: NA

CDR3 protein: CASSLGASGANVLTF
CDR3 DNA: TGCGCCAGCAGCTTGGGGGCGTCGGGGGCCAACGTCCTGACTTTC
V gene: TRBV7-3
D gene: NA
J gene: TRBJ2-6
clone size: many

CDR3 protein: CASSFWGGLSYEQYF
CDR3 DNA: TGTGCCAGCAGCTTTTGGGGGGGCCTCTCCTACGAGCAGTACTTC
V gene: TRBV11-2
D gene: NA
J gene: TRBJ2-7
clone size: NA

CDR3 protein: CASSIEGLSTEAFF
CDR3 DNA: TGTGCCAGTAGTATAGAGGGGTTGAGCACTGAAGCTTTCTTT
V gene: TRBV19
D gene: NA
J gene: TRBJ1-1
clone size: NA

CDR3 protein: CASSLSDAAGGETQYF
CDR3 DNA: TGTGCCAGCAGCCTAAGCGACGCAGCGGGGGGGGAGACCCAGTACTTC
V gene: TRBV7-2
D gene: TRBD2
J gene: TRBJ2-5
clone size: few

CDR3 protein: CASSLGATHSGNEQFF
CDR3 DNA: TGTGCCAGCAGTTTAGGGGCTACCCACTCGGGCAATGAGCAGTTCTTC
V gene: TRBV12-3/TRBV12-4
D gene: NA
J gene: TRBJ2-1
clone size: few

CDR3 protein: CASSLRAGGSYNEQFF
CDR3 DNA: TGCGCCAGCAGCTTGCGAGCAGGGGGCTCCTACAATGAGCAGTTCTTC
V gene: TRBV5-1
D gene: TRBD1
J gene: TRBJ2-1
clone size: many

CDR3 protein: CASSSSRGDEQYF
CDR3 DNA: TGTGCCAGCAGTTCCTCCCGGGGAGACGAGCAGTACTTC
V gene: TRBV28
D gene: NA
J gene: TRBJ2-7
clone size: many

CDR3 protein: CASSKGQGGMNTEAFF
CDR3 DNA: TGTGCCAGCAGCAAAGGACAGGGGGGTATGAACACTGAAGCTTTCTTT
V gene: TRBV7-6
D gene: TRBD1
J gene: TRBJ1-1
clone size: NA

CDR3 protein: CASSFSLDNEQFF
CDR3 DNA: TGTGCCAGCTCCTTTAGCCTTGACAATGAGCAGTTCTTC
V gene: TRBV6-1
D gene: NA
J gene: TRBJ2-1
clone size: NA